The 18 T cell receptor beta chains below all came from one sample that was sequenced in a study of shared clonotypes between healthy human individuals. Terminally differentiated effector memory CD45RA+ cells were left out of the naive CD8 fraction, which was CD45RO-negative and positively selected for CCR7. Produced via immunoSEQ multiplex PCR; TCRdb's table is partial and in-frame only. Of roughly 850,000 clones listed, 90% to 97% are singletons. The material sequenced was naive CD8+ T cells sorted from blood. Receptor source: a man between 25 and 39 years old in good health.

This clone has only one observation. The V gene is TRBV29-1, the J gene TRBJ2-1, with D possibly matching TRBD1 (5 bases). Germline assignment: CDR1 SQVTM and CDR2 ANQGSEA. Trimming left V 0 bases short and J 5 bases short, with 14 bases between. The length of the CDR3 is 15 residues. Here the CDR3 reads CSVEDRPDTHNEQFF. The CDR3 nucleotides read TGCAGCGTTGAAGACCGCCCGGACACCCACAATGAGCAGTTCTTC.

The V call is TRBV5-1, the J call TRBJ2-3, with 12 positions matching TRBD1. The CDR3 extends over 15 amino acids. Germline V gives CDR1 SGHRS, CDR2 YFSETQ. The junction had 5 bases not matched to a gene; V was cut back by 7 bases and J by 2 bases. In nucleotides, the CDR3 is TGCGCCAGCGGGCGGGACAGGGGGCTCACAGATACGCAGTATTTT. This sequence encodes CASGRDRGLTDTQYF.

The V gene is TRBV7-8, the J gene TRBJ2-7; no firm D call. The CDR3 is made up of 13 amino acids. V shed 1 base and J shed 7 bases, with 11 bases lying between them. The germline V gene has CDR1 SGHVS and CDR2 FQNEAQ. The CDR3 spells CASSLEVNREQYF. Here the CDR3 DNA reads TGTGCCAGCAGCTTAGAAGTTAATCGAGAGCAGTACTTC.

V usage is TRBV5-1 and J usage is TRBJ2-7; TRBD1 matches at 8 bases. Germline assignment: CDR1 SGHRS and CDR2 YFSETQ. This CDR3 is 15 amino acids long. V trimming: 4 bases; J trimming: 0 bases; junction bases outside the gene matches: 6. CDR3 sequence reads: CASSPRTGLSYEQYF. The CDR3 bases are TGCGCCAGCAGCCCCCGGACAGGGCTCTCCTACGAGCAGTACTTC.

Remarks on this clone: This specimen includes other DNA sequences encoding the same CDR3. The chain joins TRBV27 to TRBJ2-3; no clear D. The CDR3 sequence is 12 residues long. V lost 6 bases to trimming and J lost 6 bases, with 10 bases between them. Germline-derived CDR1 and CDR2 are MNHEY and SMNVEV (reference sequence). The CDR3 reads CASSNIEDTQYF. The CDR3 coding sequence is TGTGCCAGCAGCAATATCGAGGATACGCAGTATTTT.

In this sample, this clone turned up a few times. The rearrangement uses TRBV28 and TRBJ1-2; a weak D match, TRBD1 (5 bases). The CDR3 length is 13 residues. Trimming took 6 bases from V and 3 from J, leaving 11 bases between them. Germline V gene lookup returns CDR1 MDHEN and CDR2 SYDVKM. CDR3 DNA sequence: TGTGCCAGCAGCAACCAGGGATACTATGGCTACACCTTC. This codes for CASSNQGYYGYTF.

This chain links TRBV7-6 with TRBJ2-3; D may be TRBD2 (6 bases). The CDR3 runs to 16 residues. Trimming shortened V by 7 bases and J by 0 bases, and 17 bases separated the two germline ends. Germline CDR1 reads SGHVS; CDR2 reads FNYEAQ. Here the CDR3 DNA reads TGTGCCAGCAAGGAAAGCGGGCAGACTAGCACAGATACGCAGTATTTT. Translating gives CASKESGQTSTDTQYF.

This clone was found once. This rearrangement joins TRBV4-1 to TRBJ2-7; TRBD1 is a possible D gene (5 bases). Germline V gives CDR1 MGHRA, CDR2 YSYEKL. Trimming removed 0 bases from V and 5 bases from J, with 11 bases in between. CDR3 size: 14 residues. The CDR3 region has the DNA TGCGCCAGCAGCCAAGAACCAGGGATGGACGAGCAGTACTTC. Translation: CASSQEPGMDEQYF.

This clone was seen a single time. This sequence joins TRBV7-8 and TRBJ1-5; 7 bases agree with TRBD1. V was pared by 11 bases and J by 4 bases, with 20 bases of the junction left unmatched. Germline V gene lookup returns CDR1 SGHVS and CDR2 FQNEAQ. The CDR3 is 17 amino acids. In nucleotides, the CDR3 is TGTGCCTCGTGTCTGTCGCCTGCCGGGACAGAAAATCAGCCCCAGCATTTT. It yields the protein CASCLSPAGTENQPQHF.

The chain carries TRBV9 and TRBJ2-7; possibly TRBD2 for D (5 bases). This CDR3 has 17 amino acids. The germline V gene encodes CDR1 SGDLS and CDR2 YYNGEE. The V end lost 0 bases, the J end lost 4 bases, and 20 bases lay between the germline ends. The CDR3 DNA reads TGTGCCAGCAGCGTAGCTCCACCGGCCCTTACGGGATACGAGCAGTACTTC. As protein: CASSVAPPALTGYEQYF. Full variable domain (rest looked up from reference TRBV9 and TRBJ2-7): DSGVTQTPKHLITATGQRVTLRCSPRSGDLSVYWYQQSLDQGLQFLIQYYNGEERAKGNILERFSAQQFPDLHSELNLSSLELGDSALYFCASSVAPPALTGYEQYFGPGTRLTVT.

The chain couples TRBV10-3 to TRBJ2-7; weak D call: TRBD2 (6 bases). From germline, CDR1 is ENHRY and CDR2 SYGVKD. The V gene lost 5 bases and the J gene lost 5 bases, with 13 bases spanning the gap. This CDR3 is 13 amino acids long. The CDR3 protein is CAISPLGGHEQYF. DNA of the CDR3: TGTGCCATCAGTCCCCTGGGGGGACACGAGCAGTACTTC.

V gene TRBV27 combines with J gene TRBJ1-4; the D is unclear. This CDR3 region has 16 residues. Germline V CDR1 and CDR2: MNHEY, SMNVEV (reference sequence). V lost 6 bases and J 3 bases, leaving 17 bases between the germline ends. CDR3 protein: CASRTSSARPNEKLFF. DNA for the CDR3: TGTGCCAGCAGGACCTCCTCAGCAAGGCCTAATGAAAAACTGTTTTTT.

The chain uses TRBV7-9 and TRBJ2-3; 10 bases match TRBD2. V lost 7 bases, J lost 4 bases, and 8 bases stayed unmatched. This CDR3 contains 15 residues. Germline V CDR1 and CDR2: SEHNR, FQNEAQ (reference sequence). The DNA for the CDR3 is TGTGCCAGCACCCTTAGCGGGAGGAGACCAGATACGCAGTATTTT. The encoded protein is CASTLSGRRPDTQYF.

This chain links TRBV7-9 with TRBJ2-7; 8 bases line up with TRBD2. The V segment lost 6 bases and the J segment 0 bases; nucleotides outside the gene matches: 7. Germline CDR1 is SEHNR and CDR2 is FQNEAQ (reference sequence). This CDR3 has 15 amino acids. CDR3: CASSPAGGTSYEQYF. CDR3 coding DNA: TGTGCCAGCAGTCCGGCGGGGGGCACCTCCTACGAGCAGTACTTC.

The chain carries TRBV6-4 and TRBJ1-5; D perhaps matches TRBD1 (6 bases). The V end lost 3 bases, the J end lost 0 bases, and 15 bases lay between the germline ends. The germline CDR1 and CDR2 sequences are MRHNA and SNTAGT. The CDR3 extends over 17 amino acids. The CDR3 DNA reads as TGTGCCAGCAGTGATTTCAGCAGGGGATATAGCAATCAGCCCCAGCATTTT. Its translation is CASSDFSRGYSNQPQHF.

This chain joins TRBV7-9 and TRBJ2-7; 10 nucleotides align to TRBD1. After removal of 5 bases from V and 5 bases from J, the junction contained 3 bases not matched to a gene. From germline, CDR1 is SEHNR and CDR2 FQNEAQ (reference sequence). This CDR3 comprises 13 residues. The CDR3 sequence: CASSTTGGDEQYF. In DNA form, the CDR3 reads TGTGCCAGCAGCACGACAGGGGGCGACGAGCAGTACTTC.

The chain carries TRBV6-5 and TRBJ2-7, with D unclear. From germline, CDR1 is MNHEY and CDR2 SVGAGI. The CDR3 sequence is 13 residues long. Trimming left V 6 bases short and J 2 bases short, with 11 bases between. The CDR3 bases are TGTGCCAGCAGCTCCGCGGAGACCTACGAGCAGTACTTC. Amino acid sequence: CASSSAETYEQYF.

This chain uses TRBV30 with TRBJ2-7; D unresolved. Trimming pared 0 bases from V and 5 bases from J, leaving 11 bases between. CDR3 length equals 13 residues. The germline gives CDR1 GTSNPN, CDR2 SVGIG (reference sequence). The CDR3 region has the DNA TGTGCCTGGAGTGTTGGTACTGGTAACGAGCAGTACTTC. The encoded protein is CAWSVGTGNEQYF.